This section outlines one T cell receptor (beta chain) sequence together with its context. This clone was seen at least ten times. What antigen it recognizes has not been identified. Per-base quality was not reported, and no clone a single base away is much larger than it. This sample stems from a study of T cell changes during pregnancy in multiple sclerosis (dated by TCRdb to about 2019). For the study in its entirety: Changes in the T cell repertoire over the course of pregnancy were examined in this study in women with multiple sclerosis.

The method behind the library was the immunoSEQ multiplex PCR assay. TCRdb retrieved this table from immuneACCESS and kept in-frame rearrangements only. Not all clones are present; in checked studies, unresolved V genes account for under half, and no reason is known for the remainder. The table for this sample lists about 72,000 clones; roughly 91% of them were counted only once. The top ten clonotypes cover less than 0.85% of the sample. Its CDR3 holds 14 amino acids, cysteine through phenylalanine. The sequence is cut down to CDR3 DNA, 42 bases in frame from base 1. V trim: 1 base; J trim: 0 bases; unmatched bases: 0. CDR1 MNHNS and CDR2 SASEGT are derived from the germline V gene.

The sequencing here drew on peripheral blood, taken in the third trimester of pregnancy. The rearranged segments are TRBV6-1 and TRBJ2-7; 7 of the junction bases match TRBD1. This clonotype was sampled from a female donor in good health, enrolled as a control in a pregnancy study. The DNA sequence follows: TGTGCCAGCAGTGAAGGGGACAGCTCCTACGAGCAGTACTTC. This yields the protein CASSEGDSSYEQYF.